This paragraph covers one T cell receptor (beta chain) sequence. The data are from a study of blood T cell repertoires in COVID-19. On the study more broadly: The samples span acute and convalescent COVID-19 from the United States, Italy and Spain. T cells, B-cell-depleted T cells, or PBMCs supplied cDNA or gDNA.

The trim removed 6 bases at V and 9 bases at J, leaving 7 bases unmatched. The CDR3 has 13 amino acids. Germline CDR1 ENHRY, CDR2 SYGVKD. As handled by the study authors: The assay estimated nucleated cells by amplifying reference gene primers. Repertoires were generated with immunoSEQ multiplex PCR, while TCRdb's copy carries only in-frame clones and drops some. V, J and clone size derive from that table, while D and trimming were established from the DNA sequence. The top ten clones hold about 24% of a sample with roughly 31,000 clones, roughly nine tenths of them seen once. Sequenced material: peripheral blood. The gene calls are TRBV10-3 and TRBJ2-7, with 11 nucleotides matching TRBD2. This TCR was sampled from a human donor with active COVID-19. The donor label of this sample is uncertain. The CDR3 bases are TGTGCCATCAGCGATAGCGGGAGGGCCGCGCAGTACTTC. Protein: CAISDSGRAAQYF.